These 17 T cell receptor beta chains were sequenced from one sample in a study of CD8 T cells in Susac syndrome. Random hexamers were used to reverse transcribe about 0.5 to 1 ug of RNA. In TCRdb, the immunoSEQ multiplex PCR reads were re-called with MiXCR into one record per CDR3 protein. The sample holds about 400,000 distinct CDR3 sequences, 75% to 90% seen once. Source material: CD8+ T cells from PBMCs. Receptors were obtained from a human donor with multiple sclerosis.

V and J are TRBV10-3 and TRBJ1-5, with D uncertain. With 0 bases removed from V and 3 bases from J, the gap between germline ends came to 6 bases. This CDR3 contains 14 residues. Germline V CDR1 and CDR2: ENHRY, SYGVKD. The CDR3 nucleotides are TGTGCCATCAGTGAGTCGGGTGTCAATCAGCCCCAGCATTTT. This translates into CAISESGVNQPQHF.

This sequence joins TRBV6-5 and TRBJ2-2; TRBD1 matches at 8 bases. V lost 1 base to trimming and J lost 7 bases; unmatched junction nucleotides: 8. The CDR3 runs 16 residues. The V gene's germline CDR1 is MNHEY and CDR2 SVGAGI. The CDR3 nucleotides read TGTGCCAGCAGTTACTTTGGACAGGGAAATAACGGGGAGCTGTTTTTT. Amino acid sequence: CASSYFGQGNNGELFF.

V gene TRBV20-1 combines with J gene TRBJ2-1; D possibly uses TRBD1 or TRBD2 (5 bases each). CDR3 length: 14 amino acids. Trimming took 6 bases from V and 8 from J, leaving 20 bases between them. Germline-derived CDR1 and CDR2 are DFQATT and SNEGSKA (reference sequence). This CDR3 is CSAEGRDGKDEQFF. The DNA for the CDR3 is TGCAGTGCCGAGGGCAGGGACGGTAAGGATGAGCAGTTCTTC.

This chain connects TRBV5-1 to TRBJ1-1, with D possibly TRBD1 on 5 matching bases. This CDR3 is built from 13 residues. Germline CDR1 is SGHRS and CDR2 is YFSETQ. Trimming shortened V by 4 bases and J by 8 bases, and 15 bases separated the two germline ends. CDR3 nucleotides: TGCGCCAGCAGCCTGGATCCGAGACAGGAAGCTTTCTTT. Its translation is CASSLDPRQEAFF.

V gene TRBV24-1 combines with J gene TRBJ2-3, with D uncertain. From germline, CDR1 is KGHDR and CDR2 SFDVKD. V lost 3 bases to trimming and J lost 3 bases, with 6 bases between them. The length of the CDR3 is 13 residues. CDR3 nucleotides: TGTGCCACCAGTGATGGGGTTACAGATACGCAGTATTTT. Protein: CATSDGVTDTQYF.

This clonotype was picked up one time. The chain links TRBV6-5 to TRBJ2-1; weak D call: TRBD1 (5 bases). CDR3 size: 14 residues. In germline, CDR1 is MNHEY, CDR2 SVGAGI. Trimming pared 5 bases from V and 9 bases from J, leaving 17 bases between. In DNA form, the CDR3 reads TGTGCCAGCAGTCTTACCACGACAGTCACTGAGCAGTTCTTC. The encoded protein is CASSLTTTVTEQFF.

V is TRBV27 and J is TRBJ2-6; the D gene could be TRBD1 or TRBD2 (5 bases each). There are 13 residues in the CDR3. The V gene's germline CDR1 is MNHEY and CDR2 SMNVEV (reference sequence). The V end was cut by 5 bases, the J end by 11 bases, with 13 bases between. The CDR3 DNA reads TGTGCCAGCAGTGGGGACCGACTGGACGTCCTGACTTTC. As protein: CASSGDRLDVLTF.

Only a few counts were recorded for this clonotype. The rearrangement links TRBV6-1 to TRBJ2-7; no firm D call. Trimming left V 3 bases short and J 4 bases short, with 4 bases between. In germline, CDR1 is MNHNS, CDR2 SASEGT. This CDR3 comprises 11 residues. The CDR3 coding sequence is TGTGCCAGCAGTGAGATATACGAGCAGTACTTC. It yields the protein CASSEIYEQYF.

CDR3 sequence: CASSQVSAGSTDTQYF. The CDR3 coding sequence is TGCGCCAGCAGCCAAGTCTCAGCGGGGAGCACAGATACGCAGTATTTT. The rearrangement links TRBV4-1 to TRBJ2-3, with 7 positions matching TRBD2. V was pared by 1 base and J by 0 bases, with 4 bases of the junction left unmatched. The CDR3 length is 16 residues. The germline CDR1 and CDR2 sequences are MGHRA and YSYEKL.

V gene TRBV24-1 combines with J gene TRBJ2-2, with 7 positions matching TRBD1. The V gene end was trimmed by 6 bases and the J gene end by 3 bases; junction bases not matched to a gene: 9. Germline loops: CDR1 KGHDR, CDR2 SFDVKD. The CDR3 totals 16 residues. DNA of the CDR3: TGTGCCACCAGTCCCGGACAGGACAGAGACACCGGGGAGCTGTTTTTT. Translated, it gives CATSPGQDRDTGELFF.

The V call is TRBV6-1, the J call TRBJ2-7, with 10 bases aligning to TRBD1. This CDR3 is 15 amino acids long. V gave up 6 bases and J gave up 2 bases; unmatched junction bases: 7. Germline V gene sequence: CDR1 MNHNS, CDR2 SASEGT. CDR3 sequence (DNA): TGTGCCAGCAGACACCCGGGACAGGGGCCCTACGAGCAGTACTTC. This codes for CASRHPGQGPYEQYF.

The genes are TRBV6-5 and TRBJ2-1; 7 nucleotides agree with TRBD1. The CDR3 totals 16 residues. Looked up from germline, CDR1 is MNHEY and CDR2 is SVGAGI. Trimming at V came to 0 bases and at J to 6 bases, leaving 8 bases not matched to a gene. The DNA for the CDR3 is TGTGCCAGCAGTTACTCGGAAAACAGGGGTTTCAATGAGCAGTTCTTC. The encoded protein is CASSYSENRGFNEQFF.

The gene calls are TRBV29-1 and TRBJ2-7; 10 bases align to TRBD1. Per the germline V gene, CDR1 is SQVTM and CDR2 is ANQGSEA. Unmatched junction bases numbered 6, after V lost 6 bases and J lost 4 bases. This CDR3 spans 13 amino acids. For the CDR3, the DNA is TGCAGCGTCGGGACAGGGGAAGGGTACGAGCAGTACTTC. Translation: CSVGTGEGYEQYF.

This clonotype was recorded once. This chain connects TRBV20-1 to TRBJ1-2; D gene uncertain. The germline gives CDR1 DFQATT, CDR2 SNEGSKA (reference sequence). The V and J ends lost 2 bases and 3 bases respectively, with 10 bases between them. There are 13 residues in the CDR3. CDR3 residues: CSARTVGDYGYTF. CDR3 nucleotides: TGCAGTGCTAGAACAGTCGGCGACTATGGCTACACCTTC.

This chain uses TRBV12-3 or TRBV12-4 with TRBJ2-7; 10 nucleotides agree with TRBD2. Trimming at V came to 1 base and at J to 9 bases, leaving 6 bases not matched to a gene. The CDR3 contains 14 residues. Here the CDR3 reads CASSLGLAGDRQYF. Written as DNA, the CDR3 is TGTGCCAGCAGTTTAGGGCTAGCGGGAGATCGGCAGTACTTC.

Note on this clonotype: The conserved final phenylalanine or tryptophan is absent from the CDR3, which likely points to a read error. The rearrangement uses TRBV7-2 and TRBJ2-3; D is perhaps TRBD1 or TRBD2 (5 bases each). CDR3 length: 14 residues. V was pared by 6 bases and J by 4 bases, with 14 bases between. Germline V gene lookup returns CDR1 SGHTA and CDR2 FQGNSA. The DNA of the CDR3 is TGTGCCAGCAGGATAGGTGGGGGACCAGATACGCAGTATCTT. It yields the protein CASRIGGGPDTQYL.

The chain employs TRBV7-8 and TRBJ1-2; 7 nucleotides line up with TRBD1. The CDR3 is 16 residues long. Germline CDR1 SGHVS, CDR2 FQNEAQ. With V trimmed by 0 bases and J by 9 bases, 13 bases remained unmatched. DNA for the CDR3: TGTGCCAGCAGCTTAGCCCCGACAGGGAGGGGGGTCAGCTACACCTTC. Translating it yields CASSLAPTGRGVSYTF. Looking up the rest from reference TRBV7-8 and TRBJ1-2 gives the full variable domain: GAGVSQSPRYKVAKRGQDVALRCDPISGHVSLFWYQQALGQGPEFLTYFQNEAQLDKSGLPSDRFFAERPEGSVSTLKIQRTQQEDSAVYLCASSLAPTGRGVSYTFGSGTRLTVV.